This T cell receptor (beta chain) was sequenced in a study of response to subunit inactivated influenza vaccine. General study results and limits: A suggestion made by the authors is that each seasonal influenza vaccination recruits few new T cells.

The V end was cut by 3 bases, the J end by 10 bases, with 15 bases between. Germline V gene sequence: CDR1 LNHDA, CDR2 SQIVND (reference sequence). The CDR3 length is 13 residues. TCRdb independently ran MiXCR on the RT-PCR reads; one entry per CDR3 protein. The profile covers some 600,000 distinct CDR3 sequences, with about 15% appearing a single time and around 7.6% taken by the ten largest. A note on this clonotype: Its target is not known.

The chain joins TRBV19 to TRBJ1-1; D perhaps matches TRBD1 (6 bases). This TCR came from a man aged 50-59 years who received an inactivated influenza vaccine. The source was PBMCs from blood, collected approximately 15 days before vaccination. The CDR3 region is CASSMGPGAGAFF. The CDR3 nucleotides read TGTGCCAGTAGTATGGGACCGGGGGCTGGAGCTTTCTTT.